These T cell receptor beta chains were read from a single sample in a study of Ad26.COV2.S vaccination and SARS-CoV-2 variants. Clones were sequenced by immunoSEQ multiplex PCR, and TCRdb holds only the in-frame ones, with some missing. In the table there are some 190,000 clones, around nine tenths of which are singletons. This specimen consisted of peripheral blood, obtained after recovery from COVID-19. All receptors come from a human donor who had recovered from COVID-19. Each CDR3 is given with its conserved first and last residue. D genes are given only for firm matches. Not every row has a clone size; where given, it reads once, few, many or a size class.

J gene: TRBJ1-5
clone size: -
V gene: TRBV12-3/TRBV12-4
D gene: -
CDR3 DNA: TGTGCCAGTTCAGGGGACCCAGGGCCCCAGCATTTT
CDR3 protein: CASSGDPGPQHF

J gene: TRBJ2-7
clone size: -
V gene: TRBV10-1
D gene: -
CDR3 DNA: TGCGCCAGCAGTGACAGGGTAGGGGCCTACGAGCAGTACTTC
CDR3 protein: CASSDRVGAYEQYF

J gene: TRBJ1-1
clone size: -
V gene: TRBV5-1
D gene: -
CDR3 DNA: TGCGCCAGCAGCCCCGCCGGGGTACTGAACACTGAAGCTTTCTTT
CDR3 protein: CASSPAGVLNTEAFF

J gene: TRBJ2-7
clone size: -
V gene: TRBV6-5
D gene: -
CDR3 DNA: TGTGCCAGCAGTTACTCCCCGGGACAAACCTACGAGCAGTACTTC
CDR3 protein: CASSYSPGQTYEQYF

J gene: TRBJ2-3
clone size: -
V gene: TRBV10-3
D gene: -
CDR3 DNA: TGTGCCATCAGGGGGCTCGATGTGAGCACAGATACGCAGTATTTT
CDR3 protein: CAIRGLDVSTDTQYF

J gene: TRBJ1-1
clone size: -
V gene: TRBV30
D gene: -
CDR3 DNA: TGTGCCTGGAGTTGGCAGGGATTGAACACTGAAGCTTTCTTT
CDR3 protein: CAWSWQGLNTEAFF

J gene: TRBJ2-7
clone size: -
V gene: TRBV19
D gene: -
CDR3 DNA: TGTGCCAGTAGTATCGGTGAATCGAGCTCCTACGAGCAGTACTTC
CDR3 protein: CASSIGESSSYEQYF

J gene: TRBJ2-5
clone size: -
V gene: TRBV4-2
D gene: -
CDR3 DNA: TGTGCCAGCAGCCAAGAGTGGTTGGACGAGACCCAGTACTTC
CDR3 protein: CASSQEWLDETQYF

J gene: TRBJ2-1
clone size: few
V gene: TRBV12-3/TRBV12-4
D gene: TRBD2
CDR3 DNA: TGTGCCAGCAGTGCGCGGGGGGTCAGTGAGCAGTTCTTC
CDR3 protein: CASSARGVSEQFF

J gene: TRBJ1-1
clone size: -
V gene: TRBV5-4
D gene: -
CDR3 DNA: TGTGCCAGCAGCGTACAGGGAGTAAACACTGAAGCTTTCTTT
CDR3 protein: CASSVQGVNTEAFF

J gene: TRBJ1-5
clone size: -
V gene: TRBV30
D gene: -
CDR3 DNA: TGTGCCTGGAGTTACCGGGGGGATCAGCCCCAGCATTTT
CDR3 protein: CAWSYRGDQPQHF

J gene: TRBJ1-4
clone size: -
V gene: TRBV29-1
D gene: TRBD1
CDR3 DNA: TGCAGCGTCCAGGGGGCGGGCGAAAAACTGTTTTTT
CDR3 protein: CSVQGAGEKLFF

J gene: TRBJ2-7
clone size: -
V gene: TRBV6-5
D gene: TRBD1
CDR3 DNA: TGTGCCAGCAGTACAGGACAGGGTACCAACGAGCAGTACTTC
CDR3 protein: CASSTGQGTNEQYF

J gene: TRBJ2-6
clone size: -
V gene: TRBV11-2
D gene: -
CDR3 DNA: TGTGCCAGCAGCATAGACAGTCTCTGGGCCAACGTCCTGACTTTC
CDR3 protein: CASSIDSLWANVLTF

J gene: TRBJ2-2
clone size: -
V gene: TRBV25-1
D gene: TRBD1
CDR3 DNA: TGTGCCAGCAGTGGGGGACAGTTCGCGAACACCGGGGAGCTGTTTTTT
CDR3 protein: CASSGGQFANTGELFF

J gene: TRBJ2-1
clone size: -
V gene: TRBV6-5
D gene: -
CDR3 DNA: TGTGCCAGCCCCCCGGCGGGACTTTACAATGAGCAGTTCTTC
CDR3 protein: CASPPAGLYNEQFF

J gene: TRBJ2-5
clone size: -
V gene: TRBV7-2
D gene: -
CDR3 DNA: TGTGCCAGCAGCTTAGGGGATAGGGAGACCCAGTACTTC
CDR3 protein: CASSLGDRETQYF

J gene: TRBJ2-7
clone size: few
V gene: TRBV27
D gene: TRBD1
CDR3 DNA: TGTGCCAGCAGCCGGGACAGAACCTACGAGCAGTACTTC
CDR3 protein: CASSRDRTYEQYF

J gene: TRBJ2-2
clone size: -
V gene: TRBV28
D gene: -
CDR3 DNA: TGTGCCAGCAGGTCGAACACCGGGGAGCTGTTTTTT
CDR3 protein: CASRSNTGELFF

J gene: TRBJ2-1
clone size: -
V gene: TRBV24-1
D gene: TRBD1
CDR3 DNA: TGTGCCACCAGTGATTTGTGGGACAGGGTACATGAGCAGTTCTTC
CDR3 protein: CATSDLWDRVHEQFF

J gene: TRBJ2-7
clone size: -
V gene: TRBV7-9
D gene: -
CDR3 DNA: TGTGCCAGCAGCCCCATATACTACGAGCAGTACTTC
CDR3 protein: CASSPIYYEQYF

J gene: TRBJ2-2
clone size: -
V gene: TRBV4-2
D gene: TRBD2
CDR3 DNA: TGTGCCAGCAGCCGAGGACTAGCGGGGGGCCGAAGAGTCGCGAACACCGGGGAGCTGTTTTTT
CDR3 protein: CASSRGLAGGRRVANTGELFF

J gene: TRBJ2-1
clone size: -
V gene: TRBV4-2
D gene: -
CDR3 DNA: TGTGCCAGCAGCCCGACCTCAGGGTTCCTTGGGGATGAGCAGTTCTTC
CDR3 protein: CASSPTSGFLGDEQFF

J gene: TRBJ1-5
clone size: -
V gene: TRBV9
D gene: -
CDR3 DNA: TGTGCCAGCAGCACCGGGGGGAATCAGCCCCAGCATTTT
CDR3 protein: CASSTGGNQPQHF

J gene: TRBJ2-1
clone size: -
V gene: TRBV10-3
D gene: TRBD2
CDR3 DNA: TGTGCCATCAGTGAGAAAGCGGGAGTCAATGAGCAGTTCTTC
CDR3 protein: CAISEKAGVNEQFF

J gene: TRBJ1-6
clone size: -
V gene: TRBV6-4
D gene: -
CDR3 DNA: TGTGCCAGCAGTCAGGGGCTGAATTCACCCCTCCACTTT
CDR3 protein: CASSQGLNSPLHF

J gene: TRBJ1-1
clone size: -
V gene: TRBV9
D gene: TRBD1
CDR3 DNA: TGTGCCAGCAGCAGCCACGGGACAGTCATGAACACTGAAGCTTTCTTT
CDR3 protein: CASSSHGTVMNTEAFF

J gene: TRBJ2-2
clone size: -
V gene: TRBV3-1/TRBV3-2
D gene: TRBD2
CDR3 DNA: TGTGCCAGCAGCCATAGCGGGAGGAATACCGGGGAGCTGTTTTTT
CDR3 protein: CASSHSGRNTGELFF

J gene: TRBJ2-1
clone size: -
V gene: TRBV5-6
D gene: -
CDR3 DNA: TGTGCCAGCAGCTTTAAGCAGCGCTCCTACAATGAGCAGTTCTTC
CDR3 protein: CASSFKQRSYNEQFF

J gene: TRBJ2-1
clone size: -
V gene: TRBV29-1
D gene: -
CDR3 DNA: TGCAGCGGCTCCCGGGACGCTATGAGCTCCTACAATGAGCAGTTCTTC
CDR3 protein: CSGSRDAMSSYNEQFF

J gene: TRBJ2-7
clone size: -
V gene: TRBV10-2
D gene: TRBD2
CDR3 DNA: TGCGCCAGCAGTGCCACTAGCGGGTTTACCTCCTACGAGCAGTACTTC
CDR3 protein: CASSATSGFTSYEQYF

J gene: TRBJ2-1
clone size: -
V gene: TRBV14
D gene: TRBD2
CDR3 DNA: TGTGCCAGCAGCCAACCGGGACTAGGGTTTGGGAATGAGCAGTTCTTC
CDR3 protein: CASSQPGLGFGNEQFF

J gene: TRBJ2-2
clone size: -
V gene: TRBV9
D gene: -
CDR3 DNA: TGTGCCAGCAGCCATACCACAGGGAACACCGGGGAGCTGTTTTTT
CDR3 protein: CASSHTTGNTGELFF

J gene: TRBJ2-1
clone size: -
V gene: TRBV7-8
D gene: TRBD2
CDR3 DNA: TGTGCCAGCAGCCTAAAGACTAGCGGGGGGGCAGGTGAGCAGTTCTTC
CDR3 protein: CASSLKTSGGAGEQFF

J gene: TRBJ1-4
clone size: -
V gene: TRBV3-1/TRBV3-2
D gene: -
CDR3 DNA: TGTGCCAGCAGCCAAGATGAGGAGGGCGATGAAAAACTGTTTTTT
CDR3 protein: CASSQDEEGDEKLFF

J gene: TRBJ1-1
clone size: -
V gene: TRBV6-5
D gene: -
CDR3 DNA: TGTGCCAGCAGCCGCGGGGCCAGCAACACTGAAGCTTTCTTT
CDR3 protein: CASSRGASNTEAFF

J gene: TRBJ2-5
clone size: -
V gene: TRBV30
D gene: -
CDR3 DNA: TGTGCCTGTGGGTCGGGGACCCAGTACTTC
CDR3 protein: CACGSGTQYF

J gene: TRBJ2-5
clone size: -
V gene: TRBV2
D gene: -
CDR3 DNA: TGTGCCAGCAGTGTTTACCAAGAGACCCAGTACTTC
CDR3 protein: CASSVYQETQYF

J gene: TRBJ2-1
clone size: -
V gene: TRBV6-1
D gene: TRBD1
CDR3 DNA: TGTGCCAGCAGTGAGCTCAGGGGGCTATCCTACAATGAGCAGTTCTTC
CDR3 protein: CASSELRGLSYNEQFF

J gene: TRBJ1-5
clone size: many
V gene: TRBV5-1
D gene: -
CDR3 DNA: TGCGCCACCCCAGGGAATCAGCCCCAGCATTTT
CDR3 protein: CATPGNQPQHF

J gene: TRBJ2-1
clone size: -
V gene: TRBV7-3
D gene: -
CDR3 DNA: TGTGCCAGCAGCCTTAGTAGGGATAATGAGCAGTTCTTC
CDR3 protein: CASSLSRDNEQFF

J gene: TRBJ2-3
clone size: -
V gene: TRBV5-1
D gene: -
CDR3 DNA: TGCGCCAGCGTGATGTCAGGGACTAGCACAGATACGCAGTATTTT
CDR3 protein: CASVMSGTSTDTQYF

J gene: TRBJ2-6
clone size: -
V gene: TRBV7-9
D gene: -
CDR3 DNA: TGTGCCAGCAGCACGACGGTGAGGGCCAGCTCTGGGGCCAACGTCCTGACTTTC
CDR3 protein: CASSTTVRASSGANVLTF

J gene: TRBJ2-7
clone size: -
V gene: TRBV9
D gene: -
CDR3 DNA: TGTGCCAGCAGCGTAGGGGGCGCAGACTACGAGCAGTACTTC
CDR3 protein: CASSVGGADYEQYF

J gene: TRBJ2-1
clone size: -
V gene: TRBV12-3/TRBV12-4
D gene: -
CDR3 DNA: TGTGCCAGCAGTCACAATGAGCAGTTCTTC
CDR3 protein: CASSHNEQFF

J gene: TRBJ1-1
clone size: -
V gene: TRBV2
D gene: -
CDR3 DNA: TGTGCCAGCAGGAACAGAGAGTGGGGGGACACTGAAGCTTTCTTT
CDR3 protein: CASRNREWGDTEAFF

J gene: TRBJ1-1
clone size: -
V gene: TRBV19
D gene: -
CDR3 DNA: TGTGCCAGTAGTATAACTCAATGGGGGGGGGCTGAAGCTTTCTTT
CDR3 protein: CASSITQWGGAEAFF

J gene: TRBJ2-5
clone size: -
V gene: TRBV6-2/TRBV6-3
D gene: -
CDR3 DNA: TGTGCCAGCAGTATTACGGAGACCCAGTACTTC
CDR3 protein: CASSITETQYF

J gene: TRBJ1-1
clone size: -
V gene: TRBV5-4
D gene: -
CDR3 DNA: TGTGCCAGCAGTTTTGGTCCGAACACTGAAGCTTTCTTT
CDR3 protein: CASSFGPNTEAFF

J gene: TRBJ2-7
clone size: -
V gene: TRBV6-5
D gene: TRBD1
CDR3 DNA: TGTGCCAGCACGGCCAGGACAGGGACGGGCTACGAGCAGTACTTC
CDR3 protein: CASTARTGTGYEQYF

J gene: TRBJ1-2
clone size: -
V gene: TRBV28
D gene: -
CDR3 DNA: TGTGCTTCGAATAAGGGGAACTATGGCTACACCTTC
CDR3 protein: CASNKGNYGYTF

J gene: TRBJ2-7
clone size: -
V gene: TRBV28
D gene: TRBD1
CDR3 DNA: TGTGCCAGCAGTCCACAGGGGGGAAGCTCCTACGAGCAGTACTTC
CDR3 protein: CASSPQGGSSYEQYF

J gene: TRBJ2-1
clone size: -
V gene: TRBV27
D gene: TRBD2
CDR3 DNA: TGTGCCAGCAGTCCCGGGACTAGCGGGGGTTACAATGAGCAGTTCTTC
CDR3 protein: CASSPGTSGGYNEQFF

J gene: TRBJ1-2
clone size: -
V gene: TRBV7-9
D gene: -
CDR3 DNA: TGTGCCAGCATGGACAGTTTTGGCAACTATGGCTACACCTTC
CDR3 protein: CASMDSFGNYGYTF

J gene: TRBJ2-7
clone size: -
V gene: TRBV19
D gene: -
CDR3 DNA: TGTGCCAGTAGTACCTTAGCCTCCCAAACCTACGAGCAGTACTTC
CDR3 protein: CASSTLASQTYEQYF